What follows is one TCR beta chain and its context. It has no known antigen specificity. Qualities for individual bases were not recorded, and no much larger clone is one base off. For CDR1 and CDR2, the germline V gene (reference sequence) lists GTSNPN and SVGIG. V sheds 3 bases and J sheds 4 bases, leaving 15 bases between their ends. The CDR3 measures 14 amino acids from cysteine to phenylalanine. Only the CDR3 DNA stays, 42 bases, in frame from base 1. These data are taken from a study of blood T cell repertoires in COVID-19 (TCRdb year 2020). In the study overall: Samples covering the acute and convalescent phases of COVID-19 were provided by collaborators in the United States, Italy and Spain. The prospective study material was composed of cDNA or gDNA derived from T cells, B-cell-depleted T cells, or PBMCs. Deeply sampled blood TCRbeta repertoires from subjects exposed to, actively infected with, or recovered from COVID-19 were included in the dataset. The repertoires were released in a freely available public database intended as a resource for research on the immune response to SARS-CoV-2. The samples were drawn from the first 160 participants of the ongoing ImmuneRACE study and from 1,254 subjects provided by 6 global collaborators. Sample metadata almost always included a de-identified subject ID, COVID-19 status, age in years and sex. Where available, HLA class I and class II types were taken from metadata supplied by the sample provider and were not determined by assay-based typing. Results and caveats for the whole study, not just this receptor: The quantity of clinical and demographic metadata differed by source and by participant and was supplied without curation.

The collaborating institutions used their own protocols to collect whole blood in K2EDTA tubes. For TCRbeta analysis, collaborator samples were shipped as frozen whole blood, as isolated PBMCs, or as DNA extracted from either sample type. TCRbeta CDR3 regions were amplified from genomic DNA by means of the immunoSEQ Assay, a bias-controlled multiplex PCR. Under the source paper's analysis protocol: The number of nucleated cells in each sample was estimated by amplification of reference gene primers within the assay. To quantify the absolute abundance of each unique TCRbeta CDR3 rearrangement, sequence reads were collapsed and filtered. For each sample, productive Simpson clonality was calculated as the square root of Simpson's diversity index over productive rearrangements. The table comes from immuneACCESS by way of TCRdb, which keeps in-frame sequences with V and J called. Part of the clones is missing from these tables; in studies checked, under half for an unresolved V gene and the rest for unknown reasons. The V and J calls and clone size were taken over from that table, and D and trimming were inferred from the DNA. This sample lists about 21,000 clones; roughly 89% were detected once. Under 20% of the sample belongs to the ten largest clones.

Input material: peripheral blood. The sequence derives from a man aged 70-80 years with active COVID-19. Recombination linked TRBV30 to TRBJ1-1; 6 matching bases give a weak D call of TRBD1. The nucleotides read TGTGCCTGGAGGCGGTCAGGGGATAGCACTGAAGCTTTCTTT. This translates into CAWRRSGDSTEAFF.